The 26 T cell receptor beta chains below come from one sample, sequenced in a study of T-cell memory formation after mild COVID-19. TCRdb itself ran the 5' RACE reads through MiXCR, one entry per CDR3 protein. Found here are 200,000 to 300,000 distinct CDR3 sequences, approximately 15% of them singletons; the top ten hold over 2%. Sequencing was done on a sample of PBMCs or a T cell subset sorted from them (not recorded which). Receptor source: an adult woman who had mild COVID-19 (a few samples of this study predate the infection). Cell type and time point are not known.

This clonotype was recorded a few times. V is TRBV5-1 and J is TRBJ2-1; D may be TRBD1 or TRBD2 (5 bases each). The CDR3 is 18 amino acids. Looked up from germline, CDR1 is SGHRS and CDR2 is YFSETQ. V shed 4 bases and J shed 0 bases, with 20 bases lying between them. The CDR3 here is CASSIMTPGPSSYNEQFF. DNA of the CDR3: TGCGCCAGCAGCATAATGACCCCGGGACCGAGCTCCTACAATGAGCAGTTCTTC. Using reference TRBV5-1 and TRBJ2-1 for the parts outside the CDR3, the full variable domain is KAGVTQTPRYLIKTRGQQVTLSCSPISGHRSVSWYQQTPGQGLQFLFEYFSETQRNKGNFPGRFSGRQFSNSRSEMNVSTLELGDSALYLCASSIMTPGPSSYNEQFFGPGTRLTVL.

The CDR3 DNA sequence: TGCGCCAGCGGCCTAACTAGCCGGTCCACAGATACGCAGTATTTT. Translation gives CASGLTSRSTDTQYF. The chain uses TRBV5-1 and TRBJ2-3; maybe TRBD2 (6 bases). The germline CDR1 and CDR2 sequences are SGHRS and YFSETQ. The CDR3 is 15 amino acids. Between the trimmed V and J ends, which lost 7 bases and 2 bases, there was a span of 17 bases.

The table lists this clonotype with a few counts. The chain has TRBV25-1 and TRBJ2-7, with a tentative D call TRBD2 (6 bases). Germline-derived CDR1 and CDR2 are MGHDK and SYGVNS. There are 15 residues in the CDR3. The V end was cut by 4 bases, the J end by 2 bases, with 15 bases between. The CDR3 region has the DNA TGTGCCAGCAGTGGCCTTGGAGGGCAAGCCTACGAGCAGTACTTC. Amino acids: CASSGLGGQAYEQYF.

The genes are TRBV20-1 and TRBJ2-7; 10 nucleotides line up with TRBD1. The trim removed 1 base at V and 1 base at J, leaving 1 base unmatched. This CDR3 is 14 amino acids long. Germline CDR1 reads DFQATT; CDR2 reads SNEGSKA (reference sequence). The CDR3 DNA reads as TGCAGTGCTAGAGGGGGACAGGGGTCCTACGAGCAGTACTTC. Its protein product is CSARGGQGSYEQYF.

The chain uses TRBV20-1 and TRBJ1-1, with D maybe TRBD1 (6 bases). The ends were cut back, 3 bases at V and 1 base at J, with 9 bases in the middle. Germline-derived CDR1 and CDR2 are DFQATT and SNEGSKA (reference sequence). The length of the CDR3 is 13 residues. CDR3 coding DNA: TGCAGTGCTAGGGAGGGGGGGAACACTGAAGCTTTCTTT. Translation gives CSAREGGNTEAFF.

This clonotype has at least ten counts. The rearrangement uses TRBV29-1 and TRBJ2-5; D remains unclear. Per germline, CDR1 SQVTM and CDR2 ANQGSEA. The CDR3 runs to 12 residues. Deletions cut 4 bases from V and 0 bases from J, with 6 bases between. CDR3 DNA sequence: TGCAGCGTTGGTCCTAACCAAGAGACCCAGTACTTC. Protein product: CSVGPNQETQYF.

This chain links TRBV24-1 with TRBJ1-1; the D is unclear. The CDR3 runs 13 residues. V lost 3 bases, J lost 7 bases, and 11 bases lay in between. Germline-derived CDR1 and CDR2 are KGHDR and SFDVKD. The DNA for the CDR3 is TGTGCCACCAGTGATCGAGCGGCAGGTGAAGCTTTCTTT. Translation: CATSDRAAGEAFF.

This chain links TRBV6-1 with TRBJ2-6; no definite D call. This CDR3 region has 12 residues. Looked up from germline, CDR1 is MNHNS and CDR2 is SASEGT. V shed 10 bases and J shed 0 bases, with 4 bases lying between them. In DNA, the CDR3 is TGTGCCACCACCTCTGGGGCCAACGTCCTGACTTTC. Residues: CATTSGANVLTF.

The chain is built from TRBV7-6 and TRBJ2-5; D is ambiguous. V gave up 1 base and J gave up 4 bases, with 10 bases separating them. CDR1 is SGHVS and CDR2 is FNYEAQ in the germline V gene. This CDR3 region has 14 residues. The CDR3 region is CASSLGSSRETQYF. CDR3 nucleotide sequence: TGTGCCAGCAGCTTAGGAAGCTCCCGAGAGACCCAGTACTTC.

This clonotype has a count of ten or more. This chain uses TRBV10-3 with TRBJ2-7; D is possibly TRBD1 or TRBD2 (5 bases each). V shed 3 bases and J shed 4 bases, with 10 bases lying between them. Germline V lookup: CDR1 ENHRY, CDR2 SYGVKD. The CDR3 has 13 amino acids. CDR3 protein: CAISDGAQYEQYF. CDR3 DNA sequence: TGTGCCATCAGTGACGGGGCCCAATACGAGCAGTACTTC.

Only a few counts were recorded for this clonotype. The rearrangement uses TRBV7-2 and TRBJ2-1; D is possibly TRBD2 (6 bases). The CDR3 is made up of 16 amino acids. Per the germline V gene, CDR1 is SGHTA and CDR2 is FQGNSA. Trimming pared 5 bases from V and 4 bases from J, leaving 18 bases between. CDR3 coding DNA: TGTGCCAGCAGCCCCCGTAGCGGAGCCGCGTACAATGAGCAGTTCTTC. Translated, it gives CASSPRSGAAYNEQFF.

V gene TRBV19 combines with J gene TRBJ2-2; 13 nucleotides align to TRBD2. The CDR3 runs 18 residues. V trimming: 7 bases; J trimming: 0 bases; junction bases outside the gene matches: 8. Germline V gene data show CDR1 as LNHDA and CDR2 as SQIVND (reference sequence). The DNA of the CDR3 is TGTGCCAGTACCGCGAAGACTAGCGGGGGGACGAACACCGGGGAGCTGTTTTTT. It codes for CASTAKTSGGTNTGELFF.

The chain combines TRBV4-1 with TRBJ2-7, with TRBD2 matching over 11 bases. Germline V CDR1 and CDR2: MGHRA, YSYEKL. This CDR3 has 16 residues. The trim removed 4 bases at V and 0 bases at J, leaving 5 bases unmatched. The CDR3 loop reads CASSRLAGGFSYEQYF. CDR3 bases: TGCGCCAGCAGCCGGCTAGCGGGGGGTTTCTCCTACGAGCAGTACTTC.

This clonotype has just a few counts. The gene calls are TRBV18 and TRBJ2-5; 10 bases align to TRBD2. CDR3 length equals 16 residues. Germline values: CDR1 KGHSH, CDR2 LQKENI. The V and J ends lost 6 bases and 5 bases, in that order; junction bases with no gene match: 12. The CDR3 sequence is CASSRRGTSEQETQYF. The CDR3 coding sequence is TGTGCCAGCTCCCGGAGGGGGACTAGCGAGCAGGAGACCCAGTACTTC. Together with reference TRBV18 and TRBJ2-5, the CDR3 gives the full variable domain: NAGVMQNPRHLVRRRGQEARLRCSPMKGHSHVYWYRQLPEEGLKFMVYLQKENIIDESGMPKERFSAEFPKEGPSILRIQQVVRGDSAAYFCASSRRGTSEQETQYFGPGTRLLVL.

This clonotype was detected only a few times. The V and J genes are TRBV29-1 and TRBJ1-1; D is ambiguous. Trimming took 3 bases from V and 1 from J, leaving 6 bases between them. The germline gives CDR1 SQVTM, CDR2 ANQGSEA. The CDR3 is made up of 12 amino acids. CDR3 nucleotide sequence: TGCAGCGTTGACAACGGGAACACTGAAGCTTTCTTT. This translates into CSVDNGNTEAFF. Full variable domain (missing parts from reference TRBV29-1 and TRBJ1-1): SAVISQKPSRDICQRGTSLTIQCQVDSQVTMMFWYRQQPGQSLTLIATANQGSEATYESGFVIDKFPISRPNLTFSTLTVSNMSPEDSSIYLCSVDNGNTEAFFGQGTRLTVV.

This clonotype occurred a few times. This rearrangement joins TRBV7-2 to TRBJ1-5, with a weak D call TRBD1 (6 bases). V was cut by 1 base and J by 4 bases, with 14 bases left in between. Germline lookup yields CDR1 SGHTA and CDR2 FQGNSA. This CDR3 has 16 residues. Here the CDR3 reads CASSLDSTGDNQPQHF. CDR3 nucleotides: TGTGCCAGCAGCTTAGATTCGACAGGCGATAATCAGCCCCAGCATTTT.

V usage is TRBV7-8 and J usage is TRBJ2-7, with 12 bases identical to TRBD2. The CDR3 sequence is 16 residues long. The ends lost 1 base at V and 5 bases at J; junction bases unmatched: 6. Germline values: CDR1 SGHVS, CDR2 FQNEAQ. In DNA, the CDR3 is TGTGCCAGCAGCTTAGTGACTAGCGGGAGCTTGAACGAGCAGTACTTC. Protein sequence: CASSLVTSGSLNEQYF.

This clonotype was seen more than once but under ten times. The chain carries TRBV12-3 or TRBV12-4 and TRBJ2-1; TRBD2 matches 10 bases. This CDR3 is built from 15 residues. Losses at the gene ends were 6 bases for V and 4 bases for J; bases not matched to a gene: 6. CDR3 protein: CASSRAGGSYNEQFF. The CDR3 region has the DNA TGTGCCAGCAGCCGAGCGGGGGGGTCGTACAATGAGCAGTTCTTC.

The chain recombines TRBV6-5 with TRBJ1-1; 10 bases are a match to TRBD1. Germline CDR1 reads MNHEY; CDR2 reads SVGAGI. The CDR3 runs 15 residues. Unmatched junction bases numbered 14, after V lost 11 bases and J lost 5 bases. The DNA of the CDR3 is TGTGCCGCATATCCGGTGCCGGGACAGGGGACTGAAGCTTTCTTT. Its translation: CAAYPVPGQGTEAFF.

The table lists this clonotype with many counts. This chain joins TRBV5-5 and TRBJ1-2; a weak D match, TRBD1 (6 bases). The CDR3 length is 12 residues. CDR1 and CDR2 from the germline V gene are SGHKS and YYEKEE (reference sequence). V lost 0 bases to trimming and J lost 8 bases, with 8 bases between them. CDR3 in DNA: TGTGCCAGCAGCTTGGACAGGGACGGCTACACCTTC. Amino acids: CASSLDRDGYTF.

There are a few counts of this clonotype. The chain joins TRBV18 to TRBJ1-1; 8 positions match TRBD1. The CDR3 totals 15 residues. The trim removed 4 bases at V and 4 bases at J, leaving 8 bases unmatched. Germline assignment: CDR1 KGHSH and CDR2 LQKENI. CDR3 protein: CASSLSQGAGTEAFF. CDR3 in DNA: TGTGCCAGCTCACTCTCTCAGGGGGCAGGCACTGAAGCTTTCTTT.

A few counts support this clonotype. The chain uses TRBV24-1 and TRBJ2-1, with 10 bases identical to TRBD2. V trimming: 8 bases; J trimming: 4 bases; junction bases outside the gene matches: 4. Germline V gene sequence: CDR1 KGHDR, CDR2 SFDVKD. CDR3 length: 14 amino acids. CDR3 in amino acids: CATKPSGSYNEQFF. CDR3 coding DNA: TGTGCCACCAAGCCTAGCGGGAGTTACAATGAGCAGTTCTTC.

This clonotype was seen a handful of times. The CDR3 sequence: CASSPGTRGPQHF. The CDR3 DNA reads TGTGCCAGCAGCCCCGGGACCCGGGGGCCCCAGCATTTT. V gene TRBV6-2 or TRBV6-3 combines with J gene TRBJ1-5, with D perhaps matching TRBD1 (5 bases). Germline V gives CDR1 MNHEY, CDR2 SVGEGT. The CDR3 spans 13 residues. The V end was cut by 6 bases, the J end by 9 bases, with 15 bases between.

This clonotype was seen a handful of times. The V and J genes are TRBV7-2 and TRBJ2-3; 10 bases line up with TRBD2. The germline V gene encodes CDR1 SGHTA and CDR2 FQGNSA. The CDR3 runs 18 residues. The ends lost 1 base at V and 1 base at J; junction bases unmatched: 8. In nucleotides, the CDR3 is TGTGCCAGCAGCTTAGGGAATCTAGCGGGGGCCGGCACAGATACGCAGTATTTT. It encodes CASSLGNLAGAGTDTQYF.

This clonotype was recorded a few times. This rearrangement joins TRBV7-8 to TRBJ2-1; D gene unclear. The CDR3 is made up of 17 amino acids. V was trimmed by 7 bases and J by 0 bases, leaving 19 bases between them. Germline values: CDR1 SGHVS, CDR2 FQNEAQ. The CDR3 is CASTPLPRSPSYNEQFF. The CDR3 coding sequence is TGTGCCAGCACCCCCTTACCCCGCTCTCCCTCCTACAATGAGCAGTTCTTC.

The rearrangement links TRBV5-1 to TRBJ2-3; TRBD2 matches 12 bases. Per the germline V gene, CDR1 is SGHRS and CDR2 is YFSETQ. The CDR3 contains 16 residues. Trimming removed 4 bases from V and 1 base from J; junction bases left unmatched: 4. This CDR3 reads CASSPRTSGGTDTQYF. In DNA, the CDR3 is TGCGCCAGCAGCCCAAGGACTAGCGGGGGCACAGATACGCAGTATTTT.